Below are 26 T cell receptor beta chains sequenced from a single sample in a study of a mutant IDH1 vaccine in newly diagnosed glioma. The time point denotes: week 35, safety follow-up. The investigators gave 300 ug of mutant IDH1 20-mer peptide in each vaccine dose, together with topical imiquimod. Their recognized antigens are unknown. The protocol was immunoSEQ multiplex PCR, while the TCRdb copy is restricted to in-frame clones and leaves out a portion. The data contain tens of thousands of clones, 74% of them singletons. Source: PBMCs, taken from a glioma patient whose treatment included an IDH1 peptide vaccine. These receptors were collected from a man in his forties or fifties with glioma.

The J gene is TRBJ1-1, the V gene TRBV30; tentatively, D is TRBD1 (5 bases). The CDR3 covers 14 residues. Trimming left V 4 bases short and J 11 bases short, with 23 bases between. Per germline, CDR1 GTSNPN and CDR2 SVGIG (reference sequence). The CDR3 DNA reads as TGTGCCTGGAAATTCGCCTCGGTGGGTGCAGGGGCTTTCTTT. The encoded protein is CAWKFASVGAGAFF. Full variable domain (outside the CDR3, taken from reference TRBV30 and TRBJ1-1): SQTIHQWPATLVQPVGSPLSLECTVEGTSNPNLYWYRQAAGRGLQLLFYSVGIGQISSEVPQNLSASRPQDRQFILSSKKLLLSDSGFYLCAWKFASVGAGAFFGQGTRLTVV.

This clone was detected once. CDR3 sequence (DNA): TGTGCCAGCAGCCCAACTAACGAGCAGTACTTC. Translation gives CASSPTNEQYF. V is TRBV7-2 and J is TRBJ2-7; no firm D call. The CDR3 has 11 residues. Germline V gene data show CDR1 as SGHTA and CDR2 as FQGNSA. V was shortened by 5 bases and J by 5 bases, with 7 bases between the two germline ends.

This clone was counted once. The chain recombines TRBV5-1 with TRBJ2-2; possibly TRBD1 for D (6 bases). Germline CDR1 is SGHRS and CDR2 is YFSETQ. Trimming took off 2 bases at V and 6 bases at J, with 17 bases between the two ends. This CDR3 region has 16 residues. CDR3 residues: CASSLQGVGNAGELFF. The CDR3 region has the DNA TGCGCCAGCAGCTTACAGGGCGTTGGTAACGCCGGGGAGCTGTTTTTT.

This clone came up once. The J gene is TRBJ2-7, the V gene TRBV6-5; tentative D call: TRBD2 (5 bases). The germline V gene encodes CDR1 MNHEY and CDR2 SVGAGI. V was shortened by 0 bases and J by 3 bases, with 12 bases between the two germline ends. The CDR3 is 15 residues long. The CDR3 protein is CASSYSAAPIYEQYF. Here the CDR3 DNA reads TGTGCCAGCAGTTACTCAGCGGCGCCCATCTACGAGCAGTACTTC.

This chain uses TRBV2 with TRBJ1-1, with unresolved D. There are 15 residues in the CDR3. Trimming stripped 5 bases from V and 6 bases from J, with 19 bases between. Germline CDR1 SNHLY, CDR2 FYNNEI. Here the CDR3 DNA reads TGTGCCAGCAGTCCCGATAAATCCATGCGGGCTGAAGCTTTCTTT. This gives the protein CASSPDKSMRAEAFF.

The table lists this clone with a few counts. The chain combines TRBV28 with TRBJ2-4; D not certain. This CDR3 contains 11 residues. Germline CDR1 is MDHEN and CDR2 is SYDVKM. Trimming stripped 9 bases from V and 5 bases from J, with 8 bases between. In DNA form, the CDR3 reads TGTGCCAGTAAAGGGCAAAACATTCAGTACTTC. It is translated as CASKGQNIQYF.

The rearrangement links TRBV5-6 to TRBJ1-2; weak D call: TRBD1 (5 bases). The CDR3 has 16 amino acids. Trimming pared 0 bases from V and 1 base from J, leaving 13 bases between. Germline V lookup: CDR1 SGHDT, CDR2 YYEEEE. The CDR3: CASSLGQTTVNYGYTF. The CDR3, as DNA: TGTGCCAGCAGCTTGGGACAGACCACAGTTAACTATGGCTACACCTTC.

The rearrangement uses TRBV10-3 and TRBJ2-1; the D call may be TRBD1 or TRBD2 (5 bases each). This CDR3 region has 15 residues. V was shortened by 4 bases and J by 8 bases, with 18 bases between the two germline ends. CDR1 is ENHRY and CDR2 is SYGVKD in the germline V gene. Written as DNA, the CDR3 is TGTGCCATCAGTGCCAGCAGCGGACTGGGGGATGAGCAGTTCTTC. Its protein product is CAISASSGLGDEQFF.

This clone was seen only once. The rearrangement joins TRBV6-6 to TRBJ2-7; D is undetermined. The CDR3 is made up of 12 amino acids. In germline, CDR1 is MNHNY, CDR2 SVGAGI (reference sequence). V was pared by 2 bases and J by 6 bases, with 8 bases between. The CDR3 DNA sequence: TGTGCCAGCAGTTACCTCCAGGTCGAGCAGTACTTC. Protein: CASSYLQVEQYF.

DNA of the CDR3: TGTGCCAGCAGAACAGGGACAGCCACCACTGAAGCTTTCTTT. Its protein product is CASRTGTATTEAFF. The rearrangement uses TRBV6-5 and TRBJ1-1; 7 bases align to TRBD1. V lost 6 bases to trimming and J lost 4 bases; unmatched junction nucleotides: 8. Germline V gives CDR1 MNHEY, CDR2 SVGAGI. The CDR3 spans 14 residues.

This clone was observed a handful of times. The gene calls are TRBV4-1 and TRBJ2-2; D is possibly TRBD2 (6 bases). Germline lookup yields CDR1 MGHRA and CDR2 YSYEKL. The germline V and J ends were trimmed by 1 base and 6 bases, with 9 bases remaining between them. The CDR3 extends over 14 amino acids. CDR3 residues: CASSQGRGAGELFF. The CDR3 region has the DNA TGCGCCAGCAGCCAAGGGAGGGGAGCCGGGGAGCTGTTTTTT.

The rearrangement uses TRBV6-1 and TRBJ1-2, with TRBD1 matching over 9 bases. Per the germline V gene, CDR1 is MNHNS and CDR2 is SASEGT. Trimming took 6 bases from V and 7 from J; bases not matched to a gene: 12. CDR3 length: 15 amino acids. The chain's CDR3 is CASRSWGQGSFGYTF. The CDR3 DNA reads TGTGCCAGCAGGTCTTGGGGACAGGGATCGTTTGGCTACACCTTC.

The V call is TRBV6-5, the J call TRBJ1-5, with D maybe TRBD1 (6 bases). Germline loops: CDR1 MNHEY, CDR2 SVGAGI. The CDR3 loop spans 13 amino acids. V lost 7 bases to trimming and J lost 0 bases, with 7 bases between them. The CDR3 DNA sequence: TGTGCCAGCACCAGGGGTAGCAATCAGCCCCAGCATTTT. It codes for CASTRGSNQPQHF.

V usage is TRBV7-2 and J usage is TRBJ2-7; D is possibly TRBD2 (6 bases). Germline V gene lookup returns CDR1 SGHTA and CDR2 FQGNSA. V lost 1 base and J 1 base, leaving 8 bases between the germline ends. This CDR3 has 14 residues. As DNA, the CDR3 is TGTGCCAGCAGCTTAGGGGGACTTTCCTACGAGCAGTACTTC. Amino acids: CASSLGGLSYEQYF.

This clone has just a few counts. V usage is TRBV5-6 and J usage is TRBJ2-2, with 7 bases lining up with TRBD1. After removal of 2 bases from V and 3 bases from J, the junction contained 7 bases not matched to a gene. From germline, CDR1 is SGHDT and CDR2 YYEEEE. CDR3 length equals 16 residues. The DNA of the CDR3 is TGTGCCAGCAGCTTTAGGAAGGGACAGTACACCGGGGAGCTGTTTTTT. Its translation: CASSFRKGQYTGELFF.

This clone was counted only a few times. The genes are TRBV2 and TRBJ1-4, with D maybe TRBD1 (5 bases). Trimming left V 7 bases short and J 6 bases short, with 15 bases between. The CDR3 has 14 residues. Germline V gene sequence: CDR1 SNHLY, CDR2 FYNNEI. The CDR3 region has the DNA TGTGCCAGCAATCCGCTAGGGACCGATGAAAAACTGTTTTTT. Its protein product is CASNPLGTDEKLFF.

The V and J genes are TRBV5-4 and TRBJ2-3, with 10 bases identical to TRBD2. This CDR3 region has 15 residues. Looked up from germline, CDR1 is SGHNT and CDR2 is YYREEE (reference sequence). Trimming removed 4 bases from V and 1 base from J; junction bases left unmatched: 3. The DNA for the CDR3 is TGTGCCAGCAGCCCGGGGACTAGCGGCACAGATACGCAGTATTTT. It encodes CASSPGTSGTDTQYF. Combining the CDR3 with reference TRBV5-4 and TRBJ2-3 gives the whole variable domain ETGVTQSPTHLIKTRGQQVTLRCSSQSGHNTVSWYQQALGQGPQFIFQYYREEENGRGNFPPRFSGLQFPNYSSELNVNALELDDSALYLCASSPGTSGTDTQYFGPGTRLTVL.

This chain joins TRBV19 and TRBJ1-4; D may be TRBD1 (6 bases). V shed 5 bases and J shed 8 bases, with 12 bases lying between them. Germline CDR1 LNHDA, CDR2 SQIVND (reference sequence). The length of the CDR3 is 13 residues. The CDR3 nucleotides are TGTGCCAGTAGTCTACAGGGCGGAGAAAAACTGTTTTTT. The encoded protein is CASSLQGGEKLFF.

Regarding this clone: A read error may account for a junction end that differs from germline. The CDR3 region is CALSTGANSYEQYF. CDR3 nucleotide sequence: TGTGCCCTCAGCACGGGGGCGAACTCCTACGAGCAGTACTTC. The chain combines TRBV10-3 with TRBJ2-7, with D possibly called TRBD1 or TRBD2 (6 bases each). Germline CDR1 and CDR2: ENHRY and SYGVKD. The CDR3 totals 14 residues.

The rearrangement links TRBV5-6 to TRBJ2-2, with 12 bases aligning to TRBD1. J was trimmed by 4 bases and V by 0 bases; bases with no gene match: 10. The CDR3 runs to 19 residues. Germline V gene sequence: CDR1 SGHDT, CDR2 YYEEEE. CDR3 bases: TGTGCCAGCAGCTTGGTCGGGACAGGGGGCTCAGCGGGCACCGGGGAGCTGTTTTTT. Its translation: CASSLVGTGGSAGTGELFF.

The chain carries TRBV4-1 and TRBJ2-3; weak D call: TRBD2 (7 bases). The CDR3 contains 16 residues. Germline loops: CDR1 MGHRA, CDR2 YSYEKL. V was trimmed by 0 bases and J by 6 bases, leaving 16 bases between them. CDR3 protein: CASSQDSRGADDTQYF. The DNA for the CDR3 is TGCGCCAGCAGCCAAGACTCCCGGGGGGCGGATGATACGCAGTATTTT.

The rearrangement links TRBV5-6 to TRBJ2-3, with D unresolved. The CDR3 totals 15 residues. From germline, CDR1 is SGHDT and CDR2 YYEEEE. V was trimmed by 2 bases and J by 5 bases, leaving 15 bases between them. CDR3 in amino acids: CASSFVFTAQDTQYF. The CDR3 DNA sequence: TGTGCCAGCAGCTTTGTCTTTACGGCTCAAGATACGCAGTATTTT.

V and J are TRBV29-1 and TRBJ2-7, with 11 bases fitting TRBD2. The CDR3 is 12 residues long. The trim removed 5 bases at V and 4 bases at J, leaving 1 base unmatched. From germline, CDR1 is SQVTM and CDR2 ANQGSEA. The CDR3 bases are TGCAGCGTTAGGACTAGCGGGTACGAGCAGTACTTC. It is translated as CSVRTSGYEQYF.

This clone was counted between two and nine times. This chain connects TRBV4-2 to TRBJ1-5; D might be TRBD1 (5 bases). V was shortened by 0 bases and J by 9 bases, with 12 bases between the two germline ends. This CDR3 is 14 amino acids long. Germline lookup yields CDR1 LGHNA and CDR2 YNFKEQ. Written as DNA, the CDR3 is TGTGCCAGCAGCCAAGAGGCAGGGAAAAGGCCCCAGCATTTT. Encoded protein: CASSQEAGKRPQHF.

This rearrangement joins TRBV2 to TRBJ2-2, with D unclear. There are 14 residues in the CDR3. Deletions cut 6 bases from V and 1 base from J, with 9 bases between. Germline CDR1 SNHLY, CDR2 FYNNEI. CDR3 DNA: TGTGCCAGCAGACCCGACTTGAACACCGGGGAGCTGTTTTTT. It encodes CASRPDLNTGELFF.

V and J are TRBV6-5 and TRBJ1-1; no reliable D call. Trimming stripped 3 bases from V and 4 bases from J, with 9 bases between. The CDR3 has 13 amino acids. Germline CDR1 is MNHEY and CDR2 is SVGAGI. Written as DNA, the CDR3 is TGTGCCAGCAGTTATGGGTTGGGCACTGAAGCTTTCTTT. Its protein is CASSYGLGTEAFF.